This TCR beta chain stems from a study of Graves' ophthalmopathy and Graves' hyperthyroidism. In donors with ophthalmopathy, activity was moderate-to-severe, with CAS ≥3, NOSPECS ≥4 and duration under 3 months. The study excluded patients with other autoimmune diseases, uncontrolled infections, pregnancy or lactation. The PBMCs originated from approximately 10 ml of fresh peripheral blood. Germline V gives CDR1 SEHNR, CDR2 FQNEAQ (reference sequence). V dropped 5 bases and J dropped 8 bases, with 12 bases sitting between them. The CDR3 loop spans 13 amino acids. Amplification from RNA transcripts yielded the TCR beta CDR3 regions. An opening RT-PCR round employed HTBI primers and preceded a second-round multiplex PCR. TCRdb fed the multiplex PCR reads into MiXCR, producing one record per CDR3 protein. The sample records 650,000 to 900,000 distinct CDR3 sequences, roughly 41% being singletons. Note on this clonotype: What it binds is not known.

General observations from the study: Thyroid clonotypes that were expanded above 0.001 frequency mostly also appeared in blood.

The chain employs TRBV7-9 and TRBJ1-4, with D unresolved. Sequencing used peripheral blood. This receptor was identified in an adult man with Graves' ophthalmopathy. For the CDR3, the DNA is TGTGCCAGCAGCCACCCTTCGGCAGAAAAACTGTTTTTT. Its protein is CASSHPSAEKLFF.